The entry that follows covers one TCR beta chain sequence. Its antigen is still unknown. Sequenced by immunoSEQ multiplex PCR; TCRdb stores in-frame clones only, minus some. The table lists about 120,000 clones, approximately 90% of them singletons, with 0.55% in the top ten. This entry comes from a study of OX40 agonist ivuxolimab in advanced cancers. On the study more broadly: Prior anti-PD-1, anti-PD-L1 or anti-CTLA-4 therapy did not bar entry, and about 40% had some.

Study observations and caveats: Which antigen the expanded peripheral T cells recognized is unknown.

Deletions cut 8 bases from V and 6 bases from J, with 16 bases between. The germline CDR1 and CDR2 sequences are MNHEY and SMNVEV (reference sequence). CDR3 size: 13 residues. The source material was CD4+ or CD8+ T cells sorted from blood, sampled in a trial of the OX40 agonist ivuxolimab. The chain employs TRBV27 and TRBJ1-2; no firm D call. This receptor was obtained from an adult with an advanced solid tumor such as melanoma, head and neck, liver or kidney cancer. This CDR3 is CASRLQNEDGYTF. The CDR3, as DNA: TGTGCCAGCCGACTACAAAACGAGGATGGCTACACCTTC.